The table lists the clone carrying this T cell receptor beta chain with many counts. The antigen is unknown. The length of the CDR3 is 13 residues. With 5 bases removed from V and 8 bases from J, the gap between germline ends came to 12 bases. Germline V CDR1 and CDR2: SGHVS, FNYEAQ. The data belong to a study of T cells after yellow fever vaccination. Study-wide context: Fractions low in cell number were prepared with SMART-Seq v4 Ultra Low Input. Whole-study findings and limits: Boosting was followed by the reappearance of most primary-vaccination clones (around 95% CD4, more than 70% CD8). Contamination by abundant bulk-population clonotypes could be present in FACS-sorted repertoires.

The study made its TCR cDNA through 5'RACE template switching. That step introduced a universal primer site along with UMIs. TCRdb called the 5' RACE reads again in MiXCR, with one record for every CDR3 protein. The sample yields over 45,000 distinct CDR3 sequences, approximately 7.7% seen once. The sequence was obtained from a man in his late teens or twenties who received the YFV17D yellow fever vaccine. The sequenced sample was CD8+ T cells sorted from PBMCs, obtained on the day of the first yellow fever vaccination. The chain has TRBV7-6 and TRBJ1-4; D not certain. The CDR3 DNA follows: TGTGCCAGCAGCCAAAGCCCGAAGGAAAAACTGTTTTTT. Amino acid sequence: CASSQSPKEKLFF. Using reference TRBV7-6 and TRBJ1-4 for the parts outside the CDR3, the full variable domain is GAGVSQSPRYKVTKRGQDVALRCDPISGHVSLYWYRQALGQGPEFLTYFNYEAQQDKSGLPNDRFSAERPEGSISTLTIQRTEQRDSAMYRCASSQSPKEKLFFGSGTQLSVL.